Shown below are 24 T cell receptor beta chains from a single sample sequenced in a study of cytomegalovirus exposure and HLA in healthy donors. PCR was performed using 60 Vbeta and 13 Jbeta primers. Measured with immunoSEQ multiplex PCR; TCRdb has only the in-frame clones, and not every one. The repertoire holds 150,000 or so clones, 70% to 85% seen once, with 2.1% in the top ten. Sequences were obtained from PBMCs. The receptors derive from a man younger than 45 in good health and CMV-seronegative.

There are a few counts of this clone. The genes are TRBV11-2 and TRBJ1-1, with 10 positions matching TRBD1. Trimming cost V 5 bases and J 9 bases; bases outside gene matches: 6. This CDR3 comprises 13 residues. In germline, CDR1 is SGHAT, CDR2 FQNNGV. This chain's CDR3 is CASSNRDRGKAFF. The CDR3 DNA reads as TGTGCCAGCAGCAATCGGGACAGGGGAAAAGCTTTCTTT.

V and J are TRBV15 and TRBJ2-1; tentative D call: TRBD1 (5 bases). Trimming cost V 0 bases and J 7 bases, with 10 bases left between them. Per the germline V gene, CDR1 is LNHNV and CDR2 is YYDKDF (reference sequence). The CDR3 covers 14 residues. CDR3 residues: CATSRDKGKNEQFF. As DNA, the CDR3 is TGTGCCACCAGCAGAGATAAGGGGAAGAATGAGCAGTTCTTC.

The chain couples TRBV27 to TRBJ2-2; D is ambiguous. Trimming pared 2 bases from V and 7 bases from J, leaving 5 bases between. From germline, CDR1 is MNHEY and CDR2 SMNVEV (reference sequence). This CDR3 region has 12 residues. DNA for the CDR3: TGTGCCAGCAGTTTACTATACGGGGAGCTGTTTTTT. It specifies CASSLLYGELFF.

The chain carries TRBV6-1 and TRBJ1-5; perhaps TRBD1 as D (5 bases). Germline values: CDR1 MNHNS, CDR2 SASEGT. The CDR3 covers 15 residues. The ends were cut back, 7 bases at V and 3 bases at J, with 16 bases in the middle. CDR3 sequence reads: CASNLLRTYNQPQHF. The DNA of the CDR3 is TGTGCCAGCAACCTGCTTAGGACATACAATCAGCCCCAGCATTTT.

J is TRBJ2-2 and V is TRBV19; 7 bases map to TRBD1. This CDR3 spans 15 amino acids. V shed 4 bases and J 3 bases; nucleotides not matched to a gene: 5. Germline CDR1 is LNHDA and CDR2 is SQIVND (reference sequence). Written as DNA, the CDR3 is TGTGCCAGTAGTAGGAGACAGGGTGACACCGGGGAGCTGTTTTTT. Amino acid sequence: CASSRRQGDTGELFF. The whole variable domain, remainder taken from reference TRBV19 and TRBJ2-2, is DGGITQSPKYLFRKEGQNVTLSCEQNLNHDAMYWYRQDPGQGLRLIYYSQIVNDFQKGDIAEGYSVSREKKESFPLTVTSAQKNPTAFYLCASSRRQGDTGELFFGEGSRLTVL.

This clone has only a few counts. This chain links TRBV5-1 with TRBJ1-1, with D perhaps TRBD1 (6 bases). From germline, CDR1 is SGHRS and CDR2 YFSETQ. This CDR3 contains 15 residues. V was pared by 0 bases and J by 2 bases, with 11 bases between. The CDR3 region is CASSLEGRGNTEAFF. The DNA for the CDR3 is TGCGCCAGCAGCTTGGAGGGCAGGGGAAACACTGAAGCTTTCTTT.

This chain uses TRBV7-8 with TRBJ1-1; D is unclear. Germline assignment: CDR1 SGHVS and CDR2 FQNEAQ. CDR3 size: 13 residues. With 6 bases removed from V and 2 bases from J, the gap between germline ends came to 10 bases. The CDR3 here is CASSENVNTEAFF. The CDR3 DNA is TGTGCCAGCAGTGAGAATGTTAACACTGAAGCTTTCTTT.

This clone came up once. This chain links TRBV14 with TRBJ2-5; the D is unclear. This CDR3 contains 13 residues. The germline gives CDR1 SGHDN, CDR2 FVKESK. Trimming stripped 1 base from V and 4 bases from J, with 7 bases between. CDR3 DNA: TGTGCCAGCAGCCAAGTAAATTCAGAGACCCAGTACTTC. This translates into CASSQVNSETQYF.

The V and J genes are TRBV27 and TRBJ1-1; D ambiguous. Trimming cost V 2 bases and J 4 bases, with 14 bases left between them. The length of the CDR3 is 15 residues. From germline, CDR1 is MNHEY and CDR2 SMNVEV (reference sequence). The DNA for the CDR3 is TGTGCCAGCAGTTTAGGATCGGGGATGGGCACTGAAGCTTTCTTT. It translates to CASSLGSGMGTEAFF.

The rearrangement joins TRBV9 to TRBJ2-3, with 10 bases identical to TRBD2. The CDR3 is 16 residues long. The germline CDR1 and CDR2 sequences are SGDLS and YYNGEE. With V trimmed by 4 bases and J by 3 bases, 8 bases remained unmatched. The CDR3 nucleotides are TGTGCCAGCAGCCCGGGACTAGCGCTTGAGACAGATACGCAGTATTTT. Its translation is CASSPGLALETDTQYF.

V gene TRBV6-1 combines with J gene TRBJ2-3; the match to TRBD2 covers 14 bases. Germline V gene sequence: CDR1 MNHNS, CDR2 SASEGT. Germline trimming cut 0 bases from V and 4 bases from J; bases unmatched to any gene: 3. The CDR3 loop spans 17 amino acids. CDR3 loop: CASSEARLAGGPDTQYF. The CDR3 nucleotides are TGTGCCAGCAGTGAAGCGCGACTAGCGGGGGGGCCAGATACGCAGTATTTT.

The chain recombines TRBV7-9 with TRBJ1-1; D perhaps matches TRBD1 (6 bases). This CDR3 is built from 15 residues. With 3 bases removed from V and 0 bases from J, the gap between germline ends came to 11 bases. Looked up from germline, CDR1 is SEHNR and CDR2 is FQNEAQ (reference sequence). The CDR3 here is CASSFLQGLNTEAFF. Written as DNA, the CDR3 is TGTGCCAGCAGCTTCCTACAGGGCTTGAACACTGAAGCTTTCTTT.

This clone appeared a few times. The gene calls are TRBV4-3 and TRBJ1-4; D perhaps matches TRBD1 (5 bases). The CDR3 totals 16 residues. V lost 0 bases and J lost 7, with 15 bases in between. Germline CDR1 and CDR2: LGHNA and YSLEER. CDR3 DNA: TGCGCCAGCAGCCAAGACGGAAGGGGCATGAGTGAAAAACTGTTTTTT. Encoded protein: CASSQDGRGMSEKLFF.

A few counts support this clone. The chain recombines TRBV28 with TRBJ1-1; D gene unclear. Trimming removed 2 bases from V and 0 bases from J, with 10 bases in between. This CDR3 comprises 15 residues. In germline, CDR1 is MDHEN, CDR2 SYDVKM. The CDR3 nucleotides read TGTGCCAGCAGTTTAATGGCGGCCGTGAACACTGAAGCTTTCTTT. This sequence encodes CASSLMAAVNTEAFF.

Here the CDR3 DNA reads TGCGCCACCTCATTACAGGGCGGAGAGACCCAGTACTTC. Translated: CATSLQGGETQYF. The chain recombines TRBV5-1 with TRBJ2-5, with a weak D call TRBD1 (6 bases). The germline CDR1 and CDR2 sequences are SGHRS and YFSETQ. This CDR3 is built from 13 residues. V was shortened by 9 bases and J by 4 bases, with 16 bases between the two germline ends.

The rearrangement links TRBV6-6 to TRBJ2-3; D is uncertain. V was trimmed by 4 bases and J by 6 bases, leaving 5 bases between them. Germline V gives CDR1 MNHNY, CDR2 SVGAGI (reference sequence). The CDR3 spans 11 residues. CDR3 loop: CASSSRDTQYF. The CDR3 DNA reads TGTGCCAGCAGTTCGCGGGATACGCAGTATTTT.

In this sample, this clone turned up a few times. This chain connects TRBV6-4 to TRBJ2-2; 9 nucleotides line up with TRBD1. The V gene end was trimmed by 2 bases and the J gene end by 7 bases; junction bases not matched to a gene: 5. The germline V gene has CDR1 MRHNA and CDR2 SNTAGT. CDR3 length: 15 amino acids. The CDR3 bases are TGTGCCAGCAGTGACACGGACAGGGGCAGCGGGGAGCTGTTTTTT. Translated, it gives CASSDTDRGSGELFF.

V and J are TRBV5-1 and TRBJ2-7, with 7 bases lining up with TRBD1. The V segment lost 4 bases and the J segment 4 bases; nucleotides outside the gene matches: 8. The germline V gene encodes CDR1 SGHRS and CDR2 YFSETQ. This CDR3 spans 14 amino acids. The CDR3: CASSQGQAQYEQYF. The CDR3, as DNA: TGCGCCAGCAGCCAAGGACAGGCGCAATACGAGCAGTACTTC.

CDR3 residues: CASSSSTGIYEQYF. In nucleotides, the CDR3 is TGTGCCAGCAGTTCTTCAACAGGGATATACGAGCAGTACTTC. This rearrangement joins TRBV6-5 to TRBJ2-7; tentative D call: TRBD1 (6 bases). Trimming cost V 4 bases and J 4 bases, with 14 bases left between them. Germline CDR1 reads MNHEY; CDR2 reads SVGAGI. CDR3 length: 14 residues.

V is TRBV30 and J is TRBJ2-3, with 8 positions matching TRBD2. Germline CDR1 GTSNPN, CDR2 SVGIG (reference sequence). The CDR3 contains 16 residues. V lost 3 bases, J lost 4 bases, and 12 bases stayed unmatched. The chain's CDR3 is CAWSGTAGGFADTQYF. The CDR3 DNA follows: TGTGCCTGGAGCGGAACCGCGGGGGGTTTCGCAGATACGCAGTATTTT. Filled out from reference TRBV30 and TRBJ2-3, the complete variable domain reads SQTIHQWPATLVQPVGSPLSLECTVEGTSNPNLYWYRQAAGRGLQLLFYSVGIGQISSEVPQNLSASRPQDRQFILSSKKLLLSDSGFYLCAWSGTAGGFADTQYFGPGTRLTVL.

J is TRBJ1-6 and V is TRBV5-8, with 11 bases lining up with TRBD1. Trimming took 0 bases from V and 7 from J; bases not matched to a gene: 3. From germline, CDR1 is SGHTS and CDR2 YDEGEE. The CDR3 consists of 16 residues. CDR3 protein: CASSLEGQGGNSPLHF. CDR3 nucleotides: TGTGCCAGCAGCTTGGAGGGACAGGGGGGAAATTCACCCCTCCACTTT.

Worth noting for this clone: Relative to the germline gene, one junction end is altered; a read error may explain this. This sequence joins TRBV9 and TRBJ1-2; D perhaps matches TRBD1 (6 bases). CDR3 size: 19 residues. From germline, CDR1 is SGDLS and CDR2 YYNGEE. Here the CDR3 reads CASSVVGGYDSGGDYGYPF. The CDR3 DNA reads TGTGCCAGCAGCGTAGTCGGGGGCTATGATTCCGGGGGGGACTATGGCTACCCCTTC. The full variable domain, completed using reference TRBV9 and TRBJ1-2, is DSGVTQTPKHLITATGQRVTLRCSPRSGDLSVYWYQQSLDQGLQFLIQYYNGEERAKGNILERFSAQQFPDLHSELNLSSLELGDSALYFCASSVVGGYDSGGDYGYPFGSGTRLTVV.

This clone was counted between two and nine times. This specimen includes other DNA sequences encoding the same CDR3. The chain recombines TRBV6-5 with TRBJ2-7; 11 bases match TRBD2. V lost 6 bases to trimming and J lost 3 bases; unmatched junction nucleotides: 4. Per the germline V gene, CDR1 is MNHEY and CDR2 is SVGAGI. The CDR3 spans 14 residues. DNA for the CDR3: TGTGCCAGCAGCCCCGGGACTAGCGGCTACGAGCAGTACTTC. Protein sequence: CASSPGTSGYEQYF.

The chain couples TRBV5-1 to TRBJ1-6; 8 positions match TRBD1. The CDR3 runs 15 residues. V shed 0 bases, J shed 7 bases, and the junction held 3 bases outside the gene matches. CDR1 and CDR2 from the germline V gene are SGHRS and YFSETQ. The CDR3 protein is CASSLGTGNNSPLHF. CDR3 in DNA: TGCGCCAGCAGCTTGGGGACAGGGAACAATTCACCCCTCCACTTT. The variable domain in full, with the rest retrieved from reference TRBV5-1 and TRBJ1-6, is KAGVTQTPRYLIKTRGQQVTLSCSPISGHRSVSWYQQTPGQGLQFLFEYFSETQRNKGNFPGRFSGRQFSNSRSEMNVSTLELGDSALYLCASSLGTGNNSPLHFGNGTRLTVT.